This TCR beta chain was recorded in a study of blood T cell repertoires in COVID-19 (dated by TCRdb to the early 2020s). About the study as a whole: Samples from collaborators originated in the United States, Italy and Spain and spanned both the acute and convalescent phases of COVID-19. The prospective study material was composed of cDNA or gDNA derived from T cells, B-cell-depleted T cells, or PBMCs. A freely available public database, intended as a resource for researchers studying the immune response to SARS-CoV-2, is where the repertoires were released. Where HLA class I and class II types were available, the types were taken from metadata supplied by the sample provider, not from assay-based typing. Samples came from the ongoing ImmuneRACE study (first 160 participants) plus 1,254 subjects from 6 global collaborators. Subjects who had been exposed to COVID-19, were actively infected with it, or had recovered from it provided the deeply sampled blood TCRbeta repertoires that made up the dataset. Nearly every sample came with metadata listing a de-identified subject ID, COVID-19 status, age in years and sex. Summary of the overall study and its limitations: The amount of clinical and demographic metadata varied by source and participant and was provided uncurated.

The junction shows trimming of 5 bases on V and 1 base on J, and the gene matches do not reach 7 bases of it. The cysteine opens and the phenylalanine closes a CDR3 of 16 amino acids. Only the CDR3 DNA stays, 48 bases, in frame from base 1. The germline V gene gives CDR1 as SGHAT and CDR2 as FQNNGV. The immunoSEQ Assay, a bias-controlled multiplex PCR, was used to amplify TCRbeta CDR3 regions from genomic DNA. The authors' analysis ran thus. The number of nucleated cells in each sample was estimated by amplification of reference gene primers within the assay. To quantify the absolute abundance of each unique TCRbeta CDR3 rearrangement, sequence reads were collapsed and filtered. For each sample, productive Simpson clonality was calculated by taking the square root of Simpson's diversity index across productive rearrangements. TCRdb took over this immuneACCESS table, retaining in-frame rearrangements with V and J assigned. Such tables are incomplete; in checked studies, under half of the missing clones stem from an unresolved V gene, and the remainder is unexplained. For V, J and clone size, that table is used; D and trimming come from the DNA. Recorded for this sample are 140,000 or so clones; around 86% of them occurred a single time. In total, the top ten clones hold approximately 5.4% of the sample.

Collaborating institutions collected whole blood in K2EDTA tubes following their own protocols. For TCRbeta analysis, collaborator samples were shipped as frozen whole blood, as isolated PBMCs, or as DNA extracted from either sample type. A word on this clone: The clone's antigen remains unknown. The input lacks base qualities; no much larger clone sits a single base away.

The chain was built from TRBV11-2 and TRBJ2-4, and 8 junction bases match TRBD2. The source is a human donor in a cohort sampled during active COVID-19. Sequencing was performed on peripheral blood. CDR3 sequence: CASSPGGVGAKNIQYF. The DNA sequence follows: TGTGCCAGCAGCCCCGGGGGGGTCGGGGCCAAAAACATTCAGTACTTC.